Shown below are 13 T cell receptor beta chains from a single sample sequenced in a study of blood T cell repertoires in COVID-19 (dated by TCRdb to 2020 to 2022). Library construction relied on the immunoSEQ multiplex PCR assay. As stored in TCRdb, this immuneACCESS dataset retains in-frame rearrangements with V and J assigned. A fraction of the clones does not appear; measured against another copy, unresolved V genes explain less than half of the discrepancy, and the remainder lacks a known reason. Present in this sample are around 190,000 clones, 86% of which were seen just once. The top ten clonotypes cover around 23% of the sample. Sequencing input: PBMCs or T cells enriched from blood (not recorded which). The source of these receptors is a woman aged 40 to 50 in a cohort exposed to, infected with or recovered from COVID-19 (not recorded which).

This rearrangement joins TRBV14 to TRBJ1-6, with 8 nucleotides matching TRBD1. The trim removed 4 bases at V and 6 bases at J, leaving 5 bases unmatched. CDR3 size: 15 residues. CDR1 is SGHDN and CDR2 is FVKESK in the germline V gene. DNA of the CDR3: TGTGCCAGCAGCCCGGACAGGGTTGGTAATTCACCCCTCCACTTT. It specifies CASSPDRVGNSPLHF.

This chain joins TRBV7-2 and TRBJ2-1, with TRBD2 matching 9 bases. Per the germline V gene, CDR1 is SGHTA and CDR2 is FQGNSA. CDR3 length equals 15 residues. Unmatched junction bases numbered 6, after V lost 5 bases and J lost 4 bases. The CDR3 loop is CASSRGTSRYNEQFF. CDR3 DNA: TGTGCCAGCAGCCGGGGGACTAGCAGATACAATGAGCAGTTCTTC.

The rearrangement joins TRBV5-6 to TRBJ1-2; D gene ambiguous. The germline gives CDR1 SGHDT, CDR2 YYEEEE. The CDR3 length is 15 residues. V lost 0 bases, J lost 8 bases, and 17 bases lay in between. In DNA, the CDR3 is TGTGCCAGCAGCTTGGAGGCTAATGAGGGTTGGGGCTACACCTTC. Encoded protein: CASSLEANEGWGYTF. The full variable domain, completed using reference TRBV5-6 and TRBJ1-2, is DAGVTQSPTHLIKTRGQQVTLRCSPKSGHDTVSWYQQALGQGPQFIFQYYEEEERQRGNFPDRFSGHQFPNYSSELNVNALLLGDSALYLCASSLEANEGWGYTFGSGTRLTVV.

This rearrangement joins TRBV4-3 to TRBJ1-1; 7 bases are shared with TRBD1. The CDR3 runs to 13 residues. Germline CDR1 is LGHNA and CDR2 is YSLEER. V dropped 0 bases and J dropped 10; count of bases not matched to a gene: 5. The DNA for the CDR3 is TGCGCCAGCAGCCAAGATCGGAGACAGGGAGCTTTCTTT. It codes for CASSQDRRQGAFF.

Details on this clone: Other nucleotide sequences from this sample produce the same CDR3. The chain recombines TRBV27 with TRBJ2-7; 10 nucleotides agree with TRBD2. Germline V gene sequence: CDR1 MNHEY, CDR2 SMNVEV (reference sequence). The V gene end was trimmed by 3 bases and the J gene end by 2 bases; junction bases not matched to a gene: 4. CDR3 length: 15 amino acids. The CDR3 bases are TGTGCCAGCAGTTTGTCTAGCGGGAGACCCTACGAGCAGTACTTC. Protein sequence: CASSLSSGRPYEQYF.

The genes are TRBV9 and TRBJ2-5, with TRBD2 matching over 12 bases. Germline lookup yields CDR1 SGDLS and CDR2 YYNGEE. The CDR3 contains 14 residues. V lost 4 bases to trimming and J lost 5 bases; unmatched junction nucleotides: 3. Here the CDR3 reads CASSPGTSGETQYF. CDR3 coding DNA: TGTGCCAGCAGCCCGGGGACTAGCGGGGAGACCCAGTACTTC. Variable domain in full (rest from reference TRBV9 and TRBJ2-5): DSGVTQTPKHLITATGQRVTLRCSPRSGDLSVYWYQQSLDQGLQFLIQYYNGEERAKGNILERFSAQQFPDLHSELNLSSLELGDSALYFCASSPGTSGETQYFGPGTRLLVL.

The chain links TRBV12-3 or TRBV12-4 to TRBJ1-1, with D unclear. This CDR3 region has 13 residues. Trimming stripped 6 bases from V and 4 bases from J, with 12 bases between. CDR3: CASSLLEGTEAFF. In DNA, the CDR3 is TGTGCCAGCAGCTTACTGGAGGGCACTGAAGCTTTCTTT.

The CDR3 is CASSLEIVGTEAFF. For the CDR3, the DNA is TGCGCCAGCAGCTTGGAGATAGTCGGCACTGAAGCTTTCTTT. This chain joins TRBV5-1 and TRBJ1-1; D not certain. Trimming left V 0 bases short and J 4 bases short, with 10 bases between. Germline V gene lookup returns CDR1 SGHRS and CDR2 YFSETQ. The CDR3 runs to 14 residues.

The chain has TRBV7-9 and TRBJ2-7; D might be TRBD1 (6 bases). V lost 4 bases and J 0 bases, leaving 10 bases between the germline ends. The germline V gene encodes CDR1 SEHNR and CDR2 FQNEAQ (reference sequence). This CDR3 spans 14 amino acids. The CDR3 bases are TGTGCCAGCAGCTCACAGGGAATCTCCTACGAGCAGTACTTC. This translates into CASSSQGISYEQYF.

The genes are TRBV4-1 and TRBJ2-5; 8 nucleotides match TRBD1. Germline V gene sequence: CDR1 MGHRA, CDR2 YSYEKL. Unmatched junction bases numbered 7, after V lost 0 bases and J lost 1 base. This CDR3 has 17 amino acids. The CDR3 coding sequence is TGCGCCAGCAGCCAAGAGTCACAGGGGGTGCCCCAAGAGACCCAGTACTTC. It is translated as CASSQESQGVPQETQYF.

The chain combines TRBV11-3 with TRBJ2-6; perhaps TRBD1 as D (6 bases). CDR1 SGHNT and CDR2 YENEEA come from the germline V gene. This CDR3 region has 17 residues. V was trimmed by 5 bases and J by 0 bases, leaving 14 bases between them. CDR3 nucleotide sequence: TGTGCCAGCAGCCATAATACAGGGCACTCTGGGGCCAACGTCCTGACTTTC. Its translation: CASSHNTGHSGANVLTF.

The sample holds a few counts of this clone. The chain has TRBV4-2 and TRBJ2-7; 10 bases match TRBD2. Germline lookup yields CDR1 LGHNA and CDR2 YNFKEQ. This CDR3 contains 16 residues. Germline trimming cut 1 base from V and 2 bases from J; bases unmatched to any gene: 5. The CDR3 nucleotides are TGTGCCAGCAGCCAAGGTCGACTAGCGGGCGCCTACGAGCAGTACTTC. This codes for CASSQGRLAGAYEQYF.

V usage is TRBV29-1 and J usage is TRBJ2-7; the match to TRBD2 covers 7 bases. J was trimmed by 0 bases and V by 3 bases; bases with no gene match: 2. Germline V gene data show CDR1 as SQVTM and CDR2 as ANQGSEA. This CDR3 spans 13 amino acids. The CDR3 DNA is TGCAGCGTTGAGGGGGGGGACTCCTACGAGCAGTACTTC. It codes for CSVEGGDSYEQYF.